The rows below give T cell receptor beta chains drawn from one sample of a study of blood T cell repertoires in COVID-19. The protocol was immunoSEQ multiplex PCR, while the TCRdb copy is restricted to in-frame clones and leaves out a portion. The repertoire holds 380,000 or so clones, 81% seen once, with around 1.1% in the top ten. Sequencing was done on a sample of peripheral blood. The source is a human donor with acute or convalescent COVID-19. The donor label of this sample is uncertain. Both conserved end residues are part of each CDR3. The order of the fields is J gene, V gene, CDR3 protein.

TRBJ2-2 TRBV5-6 CASSPRTSGSWGELFF
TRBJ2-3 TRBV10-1 CASSAQQGSTDTQYF
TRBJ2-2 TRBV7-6 CASSSPSGVTGELFF
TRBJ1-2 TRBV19 CASRQGDYGYTF
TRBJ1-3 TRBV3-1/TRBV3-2 CASSQDAGFRRGNTIYF
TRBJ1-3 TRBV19 CASSMDPTGGIGNTIYF
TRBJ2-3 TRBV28 CASSPRLAGNTQYF
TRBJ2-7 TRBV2 CASSDYSSYEQYF
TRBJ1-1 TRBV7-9 CASSKRDGLNTEAFF
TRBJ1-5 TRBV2 CASTRGGYSNQPQHF
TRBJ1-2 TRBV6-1 CASSEALVGYGYTF
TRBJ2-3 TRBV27 CASSYRVALDTQYF
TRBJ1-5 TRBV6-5 CASRRDSLPQSQHF
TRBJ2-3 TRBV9 CASSSRLTSGKTDTQYF
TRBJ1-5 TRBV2 CASRNQGFSNQPQHF
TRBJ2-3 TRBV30 CACLPRTGRGADTQYF
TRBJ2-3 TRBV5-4 CASSFRYSTDTQYF
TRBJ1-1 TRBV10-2 CASRTETNTEAFF
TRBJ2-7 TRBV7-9 CASSLLATSGNYEQYF
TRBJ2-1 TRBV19 CASSLAWTQDASRVGQFF
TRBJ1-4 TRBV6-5 CASQTRNLEKLFF
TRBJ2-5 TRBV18 CASSPTFGQSMTQYF
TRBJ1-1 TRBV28 CASSPLHTEAFF
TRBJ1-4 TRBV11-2 CASSPAAARNEKLFF